This is a list of T cell receptor beta chains from one sample in a study of cytomegalovirus exposure and HLA in healthy donors. This table comes from immunoSEQ multiplex PCR, and its TCRdb copy is limited to in-frame clones, with some not included. The repertoire holds about 200,000 clones, around 90% seen once, with approximately 2% in the top ten. The specimen sequenced was PBMCs. These receptors came from a woman aged 18-35 years in good health and CMV-seropositive. CDR3s include the opening cysteine and the closing phenylalanine or tryptophan. The order of the fields is D gene, V gene, J gene, clone size, CDR3 length, CDR3 DNA, CDR3 protein. D genes are given only for firm matches. For some rows the clone size is stated as once, few or many, or as a class when expanded; others skip it.

D gene: TRBD2; V gene: TRBV9; J gene: TRBJ2-1; clone size: -; CDR3 length: 16; CDR3 DNA: TGTGCCAGCAGCGTTGGGGGACTAGCGGGGTACAATGAGCAGTTCTTC; CDR3 protein: CASSVGGLAGYNEQFF
D gene: -; V gene: TRBV30; J gene: TRBJ1-2; clone size: few; CDR3 length: 11; CDR3 DNA: TGTGCCTGGAACAGGGACCATGGCTACACCTTC; CDR3 protein: CAWNRDHGYTF
D gene: TRBD1; V gene: TRBV5-4; J gene: TRBJ2-4; clone size: -; CDR3 length: 16; CDR3 DNA: TGTGCCAGCAGCAGGGACAGGCTCAGATCCAAAAACATTCAGTACTTC; CDR3 protein: CASSRDRLRSKNIQYF
D gene: -; V gene: TRBV29-1; J gene: TRBJ2-2; clone size: once; CDR3 length: 10; CDR3 DNA: TGCAGCGTTGCAGCCGGGGAGCTGTTTTTT; CDR3 protein: CSVAAGELFF
D gene: -; V gene: TRBV6-1; J gene: TRBJ1-1; clone size: -; CDR3 length: 15; CDR3 DNA: TGTGCCAGCAGCCGCTACTGGGACACGGCGGATGGGTTTTTCTTT; CDR3 protein: CASSRYWDTADGFFF
D gene: TRBD1; V gene: TRBV29-1; J gene: TRBJ1-5; clone size: -; CDR3 length: 14; CDR3 DNA: TGCAGCGTGGTACCGACAGGGGTCGATCAGCCCCAGCATTTT; CDR3 protein: CSVVPTGVDQPQHF
D gene: TRBD2; V gene: TRBV18; J gene: TRBJ2-5; clone size: -; CDR3 length: 16; CDR3 DNA: TGTGCCAGCTCACCATTTGCGCGGGAGCAGTTTGAGACCCAGTACTTC; CDR3 protein: CASSPFAREQFETQYF
D gene: TRBD2; V gene: TRBV7-9; J gene: TRBJ2-1; clone size: -; CDR3 length: 16; CDR3 DNA: TGTGCCAGCAGCTTGGGACTAGCGGCTCTCTACAATGAGCAGTTCTTC; CDR3 protein: CASSLGLAALYNEQFF
D gene: TRBD2; V gene: TRBV28; J gene: TRBJ2-5; clone size: -; CDR3 length: 14; CDR3 DNA: TGTGCCAGCAGCCTTAGCGGGAGCCGGGAGACCCAGTACTTC; CDR3 protein: CASSLSGSRETQYF
D gene: -; V gene: TRBV4-1; J gene: TRBJ1-2; clone size: -; CDR3 length: 13; CDR3 DNA: TGCGCCAGCAGCCAACCGGGGGGGACTGGCTACACCTTC; CDR3 protein: CASSQPGGTGYTF
D gene: -; V gene: TRBV15; J gene: TRBJ2-7; clone size: -; CDR3 length: 14; CDR3 DNA: TGTGCCACCAGCCTAGAGTGGGGCGTCTACGAGCAGTACTTC; CDR3 protein: CATSLEWGVYEQYF
D gene: -; V gene: TRBV7-6; J gene: TRBJ2-3; clone size: -; CDR3 length: 15; CDR3 DNA: TGTGCCAGCAGTCGACTAGGACCTAGCACAGATACGCAGTATTTT; CDR3 protein: CASSRLGPSTDTQYF
D gene: TRBD2; V gene: TRBV7-9; J gene: TRBJ2-3; clone size: -; CDR3 length: 15; CDR3 DNA: TGTGCCAGCAGCGATGGTGCGGGAGGCACAGATACGCAGTATTTT; CDR3 protein: CASSDGAGGTDTQYF
D gene: TRBD1; V gene: TRBV19; J gene: TRBJ2-1; clone size: -; CDR3 length: 14; CDR3 DNA: TGTGCCAGTAGTCCGGACAGGGATTACAATGAGCAGTTCTTC; CDR3 protein: CASSPDRDYNEQFF
D gene: -; V gene: TRBV2; J gene: TRBJ2-7; clone size: -; CDR3 length: 12; CDR3 DNA: TGTGCCAGCAGTGGACTTCCCTACGAGCAGTACTTC; CDR3 protein: CASSGLPYEQYF
D gene: TRBD1; V gene: TRBV6-6; J gene: TRBJ1-5; clone size: few; CDR3 length: 14; CDR3 DNA: TGTGCCAGCAGCCACGGACAGGGGGGTCAGCCCCAGCATTTT; CDR3 protein: CASSHGQGGQPQHF
D gene: TRBD2; V gene: TRBV27; J gene: TRBJ2-5; clone size: -; CDR3 length: 18; CDR3 DNA: TGTGCCAGCAGTTGGGGGCTAGCGGGAATTAAGGGGCAAGAGACCCAGTACTTC; CDR3 protein: CASSWGLAGIKGQETQYF
D gene: TRBD2; V gene: TRBV19; J gene: TRBJ2-5; clone size: -; CDR3 length: 14; CDR3 DNA: TGTGCCAGTAGTAATAGCGGGGGACTTGAGACCCAGTACTTC; CDR3 protein: CASSNSGGLETQYF
D gene: -; V gene: TRBV28; J gene: TRBJ1-2; clone size: -; CDR3 length: 15; CDR3 DNA: TGTGCCAGCACAATGCTCGCGGGGGTGGGAGATGGCTACACCTTC; CDR3 protein: CASTMLAGVGDGYTF
D gene: -; V gene: TRBV30; J gene: TRBJ1-1; clone size: -; CDR3 length: 12; CDR3 DNA: TGTGCTGGCCAACCGGGGAACACTGAAGCTTTCTTT; CDR3 protein: CAGQPGNTEAFF
D gene: TRBD1; V gene: TRBV4-1; J gene: TRBJ1-4; clone size: -; CDR3 length: 15; CDR3 DNA: TGCGCCAGCAGCCAATTAGTGCCAGGGGGGGAAAAACTGTTTTTT; CDR3 protein: CASSQLVPGGEKLFF
D gene: -; V gene: TRBV6-4; J gene: TRBJ2-3; clone size: -; CDR3 length: 14; CDR3 DNA: TGTGCCAGCAGTGACGATGGCAGCACAGATACGCAGTATTTT; CDR3 protein: CASSDDGSTDTQYF
D gene: -; V gene: TRBV7-2; J gene: TRBJ2-1; clone size: -; CDR3 length: 12; CDR3 DNA: TGTGCCAGCGATCTCGCGGGCTATGCAAAGATCTTC; CDR3 protein: CASDLAGYAKIF
D gene: TRBD2; V gene: TRBV9; J gene: TRBJ2-1; clone size: -; CDR3 length: 17; CDR3 DNA: TGTGCCAGCTCCGACCCACCTGGGACTACCTCCTACAATGAGCAGTTCTTC; CDR3 protein: CASSDPPGTTSYNEQFF
D gene: TRBD1; V gene: TRBV7-9; J gene: TRBJ2-1; clone size: -; CDR3 length: 15; CDR3 DNA: TGTGCCAGCAGCTCCTGGGACAGGGTAACCGATGAGCAGTTCTTC; CDR3 protein: CASSSWDRVTDEQFF
D gene: TRBD1; V gene: TRBV6-5; J gene: TRBJ1-5; clone size: few; CDR3 length: 15; CDR3 DNA: TGTGCCAGCAGTTACTCTGGGACAGGCCATCAGCCCCAGCATTTT; CDR3 protein: CASSYSGTGHQPQHF
D gene: -; V gene: TRBV28; J gene: TRBJ1-1; clone size: -; CDR3 length: 13; CDR3 DNA: TGTGCCAGCAGTCTGAGTCGGAACACTGAAGCTTTCTTT; CDR3 protein: CASSLSRNTEAFF